What follows are 3 T cell receptor beta chains derived from one specimen sequenced in a study of T-cell memory formation after mild COVID-19. TCRdb called the 5' RACE reads again in MiXCR, with one record for every CDR3 protein. The sample holds roughly 80,000 distinct CDR3 sequences, approximately 15% seen once. Sequencing input: PBMCs or a T cell subset sorted from them (not recorded which). Receptor source: an adult woman who had mild COVID-19 (a few samples of this study predate the infection). Cell type and time point are not known.

The chain combines TRBV4-1 with TRBJ2-5; 10 bases line up with TRBD1. V lost 4 bases and J lost 5; bases outside the gene matches: 10. Germline lookup yields CDR1 MGHRA and CDR2 YSYEKL. There are 16 residues in the CDR3. CDR3: CASSRLRQGADETQYF. The CDR3 DNA is TGCGCCAGCAGCCGACTCAGACAGGGGGCAGACGAGACCCAGTACTTC.

This clonotype was found a few times. This chain links TRBV6-9 with TRBJ2-1; 10 bases are a match to TRBD1. The CDR3 sequence is 14 residues long. J was trimmed by 10 bases and V by 5 bases; bases with no gene match: 8. The germline CDR1 and CDR2 sequences are MNHGY and SVAAGI. As DNA, the CDR3 is TGTGCCAGCAGTGGACAGGGGGGTTTCAGCGAGCAGTTCTTC. It specifies CASSGQGGFSEQFF.

This clonotype was detected only a few times. The chain joins TRBV20-1 to TRBJ2-1, with D possibly TRBD1 on 6 matching bases. The CDR3 has 12 amino acids. V lost 7 bases and J lost 8, with 15 bases in between. Germline V lookup: CDR1 DFQATT, CDR2 SNEGSKA (reference sequence). The CDR3 protein is CSVTQDSDEQFF. In DNA form, the CDR3 reads TGCAGTGTCACTCAGGACAGCGATGAGCAGTTCTTC.